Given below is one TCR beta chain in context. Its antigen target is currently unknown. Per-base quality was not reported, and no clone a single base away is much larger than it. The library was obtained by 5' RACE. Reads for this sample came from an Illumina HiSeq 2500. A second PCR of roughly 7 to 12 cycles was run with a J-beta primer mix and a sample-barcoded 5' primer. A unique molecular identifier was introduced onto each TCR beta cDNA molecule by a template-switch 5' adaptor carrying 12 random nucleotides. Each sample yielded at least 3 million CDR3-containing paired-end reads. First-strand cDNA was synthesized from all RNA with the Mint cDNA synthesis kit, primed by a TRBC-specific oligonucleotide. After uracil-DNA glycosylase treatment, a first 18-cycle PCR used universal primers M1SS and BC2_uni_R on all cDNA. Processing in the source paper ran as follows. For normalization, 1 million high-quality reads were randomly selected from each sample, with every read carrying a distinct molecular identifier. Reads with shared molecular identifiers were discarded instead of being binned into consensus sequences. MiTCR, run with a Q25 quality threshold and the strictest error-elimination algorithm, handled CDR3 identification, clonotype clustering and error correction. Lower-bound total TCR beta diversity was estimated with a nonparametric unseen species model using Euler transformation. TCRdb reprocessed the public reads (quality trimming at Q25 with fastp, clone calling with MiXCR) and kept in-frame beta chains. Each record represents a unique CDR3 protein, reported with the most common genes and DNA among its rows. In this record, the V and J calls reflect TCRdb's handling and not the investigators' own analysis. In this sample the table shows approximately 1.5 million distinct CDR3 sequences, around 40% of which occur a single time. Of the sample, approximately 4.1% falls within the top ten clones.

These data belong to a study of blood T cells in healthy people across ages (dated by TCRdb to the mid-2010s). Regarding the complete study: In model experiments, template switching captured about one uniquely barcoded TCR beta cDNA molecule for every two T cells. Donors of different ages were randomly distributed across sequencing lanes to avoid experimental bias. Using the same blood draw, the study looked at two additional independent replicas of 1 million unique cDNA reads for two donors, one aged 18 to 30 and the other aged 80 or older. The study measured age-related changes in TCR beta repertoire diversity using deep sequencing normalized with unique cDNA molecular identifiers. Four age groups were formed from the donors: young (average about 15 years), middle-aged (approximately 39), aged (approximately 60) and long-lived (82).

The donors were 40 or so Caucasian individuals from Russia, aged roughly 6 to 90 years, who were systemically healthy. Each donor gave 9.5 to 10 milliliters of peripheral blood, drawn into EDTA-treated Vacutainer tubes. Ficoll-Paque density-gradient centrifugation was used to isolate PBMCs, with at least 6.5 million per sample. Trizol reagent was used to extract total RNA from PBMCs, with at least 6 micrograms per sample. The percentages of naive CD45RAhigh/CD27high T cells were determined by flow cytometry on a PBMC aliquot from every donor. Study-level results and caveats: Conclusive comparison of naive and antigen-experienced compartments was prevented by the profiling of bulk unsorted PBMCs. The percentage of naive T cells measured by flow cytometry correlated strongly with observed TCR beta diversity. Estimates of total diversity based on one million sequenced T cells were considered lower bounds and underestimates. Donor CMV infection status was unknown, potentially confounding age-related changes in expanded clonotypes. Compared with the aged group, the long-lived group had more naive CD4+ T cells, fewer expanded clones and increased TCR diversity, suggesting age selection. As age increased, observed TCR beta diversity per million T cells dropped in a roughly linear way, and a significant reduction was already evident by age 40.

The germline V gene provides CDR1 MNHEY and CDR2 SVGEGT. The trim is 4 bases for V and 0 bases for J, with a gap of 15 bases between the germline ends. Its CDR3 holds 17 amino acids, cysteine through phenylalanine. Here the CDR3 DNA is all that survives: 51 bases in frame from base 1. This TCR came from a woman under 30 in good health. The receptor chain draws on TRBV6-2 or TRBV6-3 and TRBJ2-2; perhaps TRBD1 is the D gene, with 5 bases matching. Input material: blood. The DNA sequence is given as TGTGCCAGCAGTTTGGAATCATGGGGCTCGAACACCGGGGAGCTGTTTTTT. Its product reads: CASSLESWGSNTGELFF.